The TCR beta chain described here comes from a study of T cells in Graves' hyperthyroidism and ophthalmopathy (dated by TCRdb to about 2019). For the study in its entirety: Peripheral blood was sampled at the time of initial diagnosis, prior to any treatment. TCR V-J signatures able to tell the groups apart were searched for in a discovery cohort of some 97 patients, of whom 43 had Graves' ophthalmopathy and 57 had stable Graves' hyperthyroidism. Following sampling, methimazole starting at 30 mg daily was given to hyperthyroidism patients, and high-dose intravenous methylprednisolone was given to ophthalmopathy patients. Whether ophthalmopathy could be predicted prospectively was tested in an independent validation cohort made up of under 20 hyperthyroidism patients plus 17 patients who later progressed to ophthalmopathy. Thyroid tissue and blood T-cell repertoires from more than five Graves' hyperthyroidism patients were also compared in the study. The roughly 90 discovery patients were divided at random into training and test sets in a 7:3 ratio. The paper reports TCR Vbeta CDR3 sequencing of about 140 peripheral blood samples: under 45 ophthalmopathy, roughly 74 hyperthyroidism and about 17 progressor patients. The study at large found these results: Sample size was not statistically predetermined, and investigators were not blinded to group allocation. Most expanded thyroid clonotypes (frequency above 0.001) were also found in blood, which suggests that blood repertoires may mirror thyroid immune responses. In validation, the model predicted progression to ophthalmopathy with roughly 70% sensitivity and less than 75% specificity, a median of approximately 6.5 months before onset. A 13 V-J signature model separated ophthalmopathy from stable hyperthyroidism, with approximately 86% sensitivity and 81% to 83% specificity in cross-validation and 80%/75% in testing.

Ophthalmopathy patients had moderately to severely active disease, with a Clinical Activity Score of 3 or more, a NOSPECS grade of 4 or more, and a disease duration of less than 3 months. The study excluded patients with uncontrolled infections, other autoimmune diseases, pregnancy or lactation. Diagnoses relied on clinical symptoms, serum thyroxine and TRAb, thyroid ultrasound and orbital computed tomography. Ficoll-Paque density gradient centrifugation was used to isolate PBMCs from about 10 ml of fresh peripheral blood. Trizol reagent was used to extract total RNA, and RNA quality was then checked on an Agilent 2100 Bioanalyzer. The TCR beta CDR3 regions were amplified from the RNA transcripts. A first-round RT-PCR of the TCR CDR3 used the HTBI primer set with the Qiagen OneStep RT-PCR kit. Libraries were constructed in a second round of multiplex PCR, after which size selection and purification were carried out. Libraries were sequenced paired-end with 100 bp reads on an Illumina HiSeq2000. In the authors' own workflow: SOAPnuke was used to process the raw data, removing reads that contained adapters or uncalled bases, had a mean Phred below 15, or lacked an exact match to the constant primer or identifier. High-quality paired reads were merged with COPE v1.2.5, and unique nucleotide sequences were defined as clonotypes. MiTCR v1.1 was used to align the clonotypes against IMGT TRBV, TRBD and TRBJ reference segments. Only V-J combinations with frequency above 0.0001, covering approximately 99% of repertoires, were analysed. The TCS score was defined as the ratio of F50 (clonal expansion) to E x V (chaos), calculated using BLOSUM62-based TCRdist between CDR3 peptides within each V-J. Welch's t-statistics and random forest reduced fewer than 550 V-J features to 13, which were used in a naive Bayes classifier (R e1071). Using fastp at Q25 and MiXCR, TCRdb reprocessed the public reads and kept productive beta chains. Entries are consolidated by CDR3 protein sequence, retaining the most common genes and DNA. TCRdb, not the authors, supplied the V and J calls. Counted in this sample were about 520,000 distinct CDR3 sequences; 24% of them appeared once. The ten largest clones represent about 11% of the sample.

CDR1 and CDR2, looked up from the germline V gene, are SGHRS and YFSETQ. V is cut by 0 bases and J by 3 bases, and the space between the germline ends is 10 bases. Including the terminal cysteine and phenylalanine, the CDR3 comprises 14 residues. Just CDR3 DNA is preserved here, 42 bases in frame from base 1. This clonotype was picked up many times. The specificity of this receptor is unknown. Base qualities are not at hand, and no much larger clone is one base apart. Material for sequencing was blood. The source is a woman in her twenties or thirties with Graves' ophthalmopathy. The rearranged chain carries TRBV5-1 and TRBJ2-7; the D gene identity is not certain. The CDR3 region: CASSLVSQNYEQYF. In nucleotide form, the sequence is TGCGCCAGCAGCTTGGTCAGCCAGAACTACGAGCAGTACTTC.